The 7 T cell receptor beta chains presented below share a single source sample, sequenced in a study of Tregs in tolerant kidney transplant recipients. Sequencing was performed with immunoSEQ multiplex PCR; in TCRdb, only in-frame clones are kept and a portion is missing. The data contain around 230,000 clones, 80% to 85% of them singletons. What was sequenced was CD4+ T cells from blood. The receptors originated from a human donor in good health.

V usage is TRBV28 and J usage is TRBJ1-2; 7 nucleotides match TRBD1. Germline-derived CDR1 and CDR2 are MDHEN and SYDVKM. Trimming took 5 bases from V and 1 from J; bases not matched to a gene: 7. The CDR3 extends over 15 amino acids. The CDR3 loop reads CASSPVDRVNYGYTF. The CDR3 DNA follows: TGTGCCAGCAGTCCTGTTGACAGGGTTAACTATGGCTACACCTTC.

A single count supports this clone. J is TRBJ2-1 and V is TRBV5-4; 7 bases agree with TRBD1. The V and J ends lost 4 bases and 0 bases, in that order; junction bases with no gene match: 4. Germline CDR1 and CDR2: SGHNT and YYREEE (reference sequence). The CDR3 is 15 amino acids. The CDR3 region is CASSLDRASYNEQFF. CDR3 sequence (DNA): TGTGCCAGCAGCCTTGACAGGGCCTCCTACAATGAGCAGTTCTTC.

V gene TRBV6-5 combines with J gene TRBJ1-6; D unclear. This CDR3 is built from 14 residues. Trimming stripped 9 bases from V and 6 bases from J, with 15 bases between. The germline V gene has CDR1 MNHEY and CDR2 SVGAGI. The CDR3 region has the DNA TGTGCCAGTAGGTTGGGGTATACTAATTCACCCCTCCACTTT. Protein: CASRLGYTNSPLHF.

This clone was counted once. The chain couples TRBV6-1 to TRBJ1-3; D gene ambiguous. The V gene's germline CDR1 is MNHNS and CDR2 SASEGT. V was shortened by 6 bases and J by 8 bases, with 11 bases between the two germline ends. There are 12 residues in the CDR3. In DNA form, the CDR3 reads TGTGCCAGCAGCCGAACGGAGGACACCATATATTTT. Its protein is CASSRTEDTIYF.

The V and J genes are TRBV6-6 and TRBJ1-1; D uncertain. V was clipped by 2 bases and J by 4 bases, with 8 bases between them. From germline, CDR1 is MNHNY and CDR2 SVGAGI (reference sequence). CDR3 length: 13 amino acids. CDR3 in amino acids: CASSYVGGTEAFF. The CDR3 coding sequence is TGTGCCAGCAGTTACGTGGGTGGCACTGAAGCTTTCTTT.

The chain uses TRBV27 and TRBJ2-1, with 11 bases identical to TRBD2. Germline lookup yields CDR1 MNHEY and CDR2 SMNVEV (reference sequence). Trimming took 5 bases from V and 6 from J; bases not matched to a gene: 9. There are 16 residues in the CDR3. The CDR3 bases are TGTGCCAGCAGTCCCCCGGGTAGCGGGAGGGCCAATGAGCAGTTCTTC. Amino acid sequence: CASSPPGSGRANEQFF.

The chain links TRBV18 to TRBJ1-1, with TRBD1 matching over 11 bases. V was clipped by 3 bases and J by 4 bases; unmatched bases: 7. CDR1 KGHSH and CDR2 LQKENI come from the germline V gene. The CDR3 runs to 16 residues. CDR3 sequence (DNA): TGTGCCAGCTCACCTGGACAGGGGGCGCGGGGCACTGAAGCTTTCTTT. It yields the protein CASSPGQGARGTEAFF. Looking up the rest from reference TRBV18 and TRBJ1-1 gives the full variable domain: NAGVMQNPRHLVRRRGQEARLRCSPMKGHSHVYWYRQLPEEGLKFMVYLQKENIIDESGMPKERFSAEFPKEGPSILRIQQVVRGDSAAYFCASSPGQGARGTEAFFGQGTRLTVV.